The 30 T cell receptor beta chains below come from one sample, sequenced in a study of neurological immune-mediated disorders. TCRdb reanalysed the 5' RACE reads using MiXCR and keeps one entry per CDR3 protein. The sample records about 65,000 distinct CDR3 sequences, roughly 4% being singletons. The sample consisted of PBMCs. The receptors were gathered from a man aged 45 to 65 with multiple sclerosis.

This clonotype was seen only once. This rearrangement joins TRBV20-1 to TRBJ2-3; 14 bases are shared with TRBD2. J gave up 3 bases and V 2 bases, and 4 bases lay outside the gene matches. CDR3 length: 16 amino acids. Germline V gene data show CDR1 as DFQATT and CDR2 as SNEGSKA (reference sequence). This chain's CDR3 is CSARRLAGGPTDTQYF. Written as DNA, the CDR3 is TGCAGTGCTAGACGACTAGCGGGGGGGCCAACAGATACGCAGTATTTT.

CDR3 coding DNA: TGTGCCAGCAGTCGACAGGGAGAAGAGACCCAGTACTTC. This sequence encodes CASSRQGEETQYF. The genes are TRBV6-2 or TRBV6-3 and TRBJ2-5; 7 nucleotides align to TRBD1. This CDR3 spans 13 amino acids. The V and J ends lost 5 bases and 3 bases, in that order; junction bases with no gene match: 3. Per the germline V gene, CDR1 is MNHEY and CDR2 is SVGEGT.

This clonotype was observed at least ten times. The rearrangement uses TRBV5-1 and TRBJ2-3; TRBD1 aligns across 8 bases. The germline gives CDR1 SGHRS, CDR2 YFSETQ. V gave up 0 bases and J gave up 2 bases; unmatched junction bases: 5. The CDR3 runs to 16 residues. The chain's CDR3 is CASSLASGGPTDTQYF. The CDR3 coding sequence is TGCGCCAGCAGCTTGGCCTCAGGGGGCCCCACAGATACGCAGTATTTT.

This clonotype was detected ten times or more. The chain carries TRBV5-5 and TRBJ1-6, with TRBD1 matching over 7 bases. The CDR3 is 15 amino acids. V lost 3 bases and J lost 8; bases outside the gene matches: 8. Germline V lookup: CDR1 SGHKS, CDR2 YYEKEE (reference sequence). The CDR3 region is CASSWGQLAYSPLHF. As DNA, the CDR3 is TGTGCCAGCAGCTGGGGACAGCTTGCATATTCACCCCTCCACTTT.

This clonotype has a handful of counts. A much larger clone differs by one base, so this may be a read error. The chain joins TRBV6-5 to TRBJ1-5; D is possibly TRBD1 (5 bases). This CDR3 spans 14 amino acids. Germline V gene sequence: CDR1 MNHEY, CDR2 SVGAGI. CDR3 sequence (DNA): TGTGCCAGCAGTCCTGGGAGGGGTAATCAGCCCCAGAATTTT. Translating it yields CASSPGRGNQPQNF.

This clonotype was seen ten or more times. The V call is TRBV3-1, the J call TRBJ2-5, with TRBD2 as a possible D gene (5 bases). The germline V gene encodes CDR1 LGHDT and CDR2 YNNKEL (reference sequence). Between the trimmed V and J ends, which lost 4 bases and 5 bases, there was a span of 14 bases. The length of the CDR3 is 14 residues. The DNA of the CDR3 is TGTGCCAGCAGCCCCCGTACGGGGTGGGAGACCCAGTACTTC. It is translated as CASSPRTGWETQYF.

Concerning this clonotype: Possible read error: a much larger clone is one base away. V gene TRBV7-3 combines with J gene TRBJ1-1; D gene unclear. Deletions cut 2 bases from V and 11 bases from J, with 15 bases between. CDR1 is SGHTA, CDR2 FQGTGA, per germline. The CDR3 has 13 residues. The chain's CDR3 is CASSLDPVTQAFF. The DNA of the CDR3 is TGTGCCAGCAGCTTAGACCCCGTGACACAGGCTTTCTTT. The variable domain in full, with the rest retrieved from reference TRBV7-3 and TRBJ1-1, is GAGVSQTPSNKVTEKGKYVELRCDPISGHTALYWYRQSLGQGPEFLIYFQGTGAADDSGLPNDRFFAVRPEGSVSTLKIQRTERGDSAVYLCASSLDPVTQAFFGQGTRLTVV.

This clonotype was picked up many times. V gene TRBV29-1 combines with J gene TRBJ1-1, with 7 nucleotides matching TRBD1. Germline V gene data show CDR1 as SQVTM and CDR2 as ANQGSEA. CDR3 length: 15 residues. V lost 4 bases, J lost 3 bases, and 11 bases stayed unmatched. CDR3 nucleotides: TGCAGCGTTGCAATTGAGTGGCAGGGGGACACTGAAGCTTTCTTT. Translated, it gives CSVAIEWQGDTEAFF. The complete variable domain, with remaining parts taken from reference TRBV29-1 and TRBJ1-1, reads SAVISQKPSRDICQRGTSLTIQCQVDSQVTMMFWYRQQPGQSLTLIATANQGSEATYESGFVIDKFPISRPNLTFSTLTVSNMSPEDSSIYLCSVAIEWQGDTEAFFGQGTRLTVV.

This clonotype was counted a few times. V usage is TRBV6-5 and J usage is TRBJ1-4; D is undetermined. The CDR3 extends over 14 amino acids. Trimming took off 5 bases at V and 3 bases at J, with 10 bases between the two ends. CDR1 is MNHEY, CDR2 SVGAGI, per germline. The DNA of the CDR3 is TGTGCCAGCAGTCGTAGTCACGCTAATGAAAAACTGTTTTTT. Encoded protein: CASSRSHANEKLFF.

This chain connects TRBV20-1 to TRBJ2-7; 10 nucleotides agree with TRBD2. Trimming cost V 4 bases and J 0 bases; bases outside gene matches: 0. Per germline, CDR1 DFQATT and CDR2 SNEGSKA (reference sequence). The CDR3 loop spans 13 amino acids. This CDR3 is CSATSGGSYEQYF. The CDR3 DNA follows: TGCAGTGCTACTAGCGGGGGCTCCTACGAGCAGTACTTC.

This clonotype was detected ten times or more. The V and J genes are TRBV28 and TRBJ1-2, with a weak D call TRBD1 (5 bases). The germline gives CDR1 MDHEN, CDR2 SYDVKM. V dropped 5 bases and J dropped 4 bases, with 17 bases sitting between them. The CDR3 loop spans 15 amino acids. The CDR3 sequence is CASSPGPKALYGYTF. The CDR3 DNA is TGTGCCAGCAGTCCGGGACCTAAGGCTCTCTATGGCTACACCTTC.

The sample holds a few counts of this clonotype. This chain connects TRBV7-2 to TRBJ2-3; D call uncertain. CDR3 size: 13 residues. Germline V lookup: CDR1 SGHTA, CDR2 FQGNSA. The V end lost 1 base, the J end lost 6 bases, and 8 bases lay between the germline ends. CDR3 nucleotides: TGTGCCAGCAGCTTAGGCCCTGAGGATACGCAGTATTTT. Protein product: CASSLGPEDTQYF.

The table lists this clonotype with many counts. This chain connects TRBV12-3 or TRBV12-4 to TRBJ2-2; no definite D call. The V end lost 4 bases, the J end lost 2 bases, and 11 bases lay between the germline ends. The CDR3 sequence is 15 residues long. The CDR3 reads CASSSKGLNTGELFF. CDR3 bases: TGTGCCAGCAGTTCCAAAGGGTTAAACACCGGGGAGCTGTTTTTT.

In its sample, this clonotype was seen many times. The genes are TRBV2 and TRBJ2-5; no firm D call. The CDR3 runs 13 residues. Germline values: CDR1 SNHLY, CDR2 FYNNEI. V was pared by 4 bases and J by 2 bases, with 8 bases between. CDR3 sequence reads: CASSVDIQETQYF. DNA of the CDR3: TGTGCCAGCAGTGTCGACATTCAAGAGACCCAGTACTTC.

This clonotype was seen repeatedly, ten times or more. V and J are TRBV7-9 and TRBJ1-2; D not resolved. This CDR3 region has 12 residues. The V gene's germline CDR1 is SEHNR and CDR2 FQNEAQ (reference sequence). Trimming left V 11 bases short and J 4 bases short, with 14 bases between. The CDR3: CAYPGVSYGYTF. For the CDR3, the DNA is TGTGCCTATCCTGGGGTTAGCTATGGCTACACCTTC.

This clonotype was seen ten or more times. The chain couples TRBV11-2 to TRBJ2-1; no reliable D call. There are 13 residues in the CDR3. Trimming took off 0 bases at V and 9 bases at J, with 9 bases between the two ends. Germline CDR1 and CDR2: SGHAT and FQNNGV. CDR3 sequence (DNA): TGTGCCAGCAGCTTAGACCTTCGCGTTGAGCAGTTCTTC. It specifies CASSLDLRVEQFF.

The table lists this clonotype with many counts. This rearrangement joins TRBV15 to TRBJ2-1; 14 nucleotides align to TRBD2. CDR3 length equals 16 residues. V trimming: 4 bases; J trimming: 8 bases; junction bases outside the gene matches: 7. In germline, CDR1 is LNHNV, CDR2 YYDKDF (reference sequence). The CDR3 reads CATSTRLAGGVHEQFF. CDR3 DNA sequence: TGTGCCACCAGCACCCGACTAGCGGGGGGGGTTCATGAGCAGTTCTTC.

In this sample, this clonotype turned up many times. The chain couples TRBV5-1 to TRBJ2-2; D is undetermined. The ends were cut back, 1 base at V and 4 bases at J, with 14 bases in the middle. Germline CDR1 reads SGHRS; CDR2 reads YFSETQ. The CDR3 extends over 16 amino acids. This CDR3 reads CASSLNMVSITGELFF. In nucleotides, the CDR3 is TGCGCCAGCAGCTTGAACATGGTCTCAATCACCGGGGAGCTGTTTTTT.

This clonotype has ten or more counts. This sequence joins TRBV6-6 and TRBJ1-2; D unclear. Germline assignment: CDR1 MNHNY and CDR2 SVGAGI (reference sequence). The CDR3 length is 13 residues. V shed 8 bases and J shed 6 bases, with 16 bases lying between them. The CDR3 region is CASFPSARDGYTF. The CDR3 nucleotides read TGTGCCAGCTTCCCCTCAGCGCGGGATGGCTACACCTTC.

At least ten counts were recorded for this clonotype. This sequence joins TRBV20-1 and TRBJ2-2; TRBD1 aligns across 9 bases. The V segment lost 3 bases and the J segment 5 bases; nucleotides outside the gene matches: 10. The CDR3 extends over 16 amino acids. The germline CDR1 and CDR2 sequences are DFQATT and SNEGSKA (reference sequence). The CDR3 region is CSASRDRARGTGELFF. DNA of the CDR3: TGCAGTGCTAGCCGGGACAGGGCGAGAGGGACCGGGGAGCTGTTTTTT.

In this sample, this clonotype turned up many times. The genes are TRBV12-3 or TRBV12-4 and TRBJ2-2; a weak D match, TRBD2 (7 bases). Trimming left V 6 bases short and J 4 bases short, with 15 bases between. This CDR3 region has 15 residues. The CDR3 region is CASSLGGRSTGELFF. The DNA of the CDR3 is TGTGCCAGCAGCTTGGGGGGGCGCAGCACCGGGGAGCTGTTTTTT.

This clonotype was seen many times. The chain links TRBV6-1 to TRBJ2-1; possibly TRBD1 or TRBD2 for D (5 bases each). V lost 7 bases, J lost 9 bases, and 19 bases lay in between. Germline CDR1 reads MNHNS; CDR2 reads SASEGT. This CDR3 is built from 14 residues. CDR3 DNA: TGTGCCAGCATGGGGGTTGGTCGGGGTGGTGAGCAGTTCTTC. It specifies CASMGVGRGGEQFF.

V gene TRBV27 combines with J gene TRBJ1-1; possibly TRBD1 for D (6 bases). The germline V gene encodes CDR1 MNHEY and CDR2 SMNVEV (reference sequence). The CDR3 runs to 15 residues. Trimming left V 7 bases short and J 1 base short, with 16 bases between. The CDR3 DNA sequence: TGTGCCAGCAAACACTGGGGGACAAAGAACACTGAAGCTTTCTTT. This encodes CASKHWGTKNTEAFF.

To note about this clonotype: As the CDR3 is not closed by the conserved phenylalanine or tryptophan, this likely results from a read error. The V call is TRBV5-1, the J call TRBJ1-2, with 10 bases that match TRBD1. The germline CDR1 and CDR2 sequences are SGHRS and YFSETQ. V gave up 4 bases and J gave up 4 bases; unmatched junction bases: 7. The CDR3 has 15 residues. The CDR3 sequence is CASSETGTGVYGYTN. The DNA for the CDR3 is TGCGCCAGCAGCGAGACCGGGACAGGGGTCTATGGCTACACCAAC.

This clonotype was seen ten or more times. As DNA, the CDR3 is TGTGCCAGTAGTATCAGGGCGCATCAGCCCCAGCATTTT. It encodes CASSIRAHQPQHF. This chain links TRBV19 with TRBJ1-5; possible D gene TRBD1, 5 bases. V lost 3 bases and J 5 bases, leaving 8 bases between the germline ends. Germline CDR1 reads LNHDA; CDR2 reads SQIVND (reference sequence). The CDR3 is 13 residues long.

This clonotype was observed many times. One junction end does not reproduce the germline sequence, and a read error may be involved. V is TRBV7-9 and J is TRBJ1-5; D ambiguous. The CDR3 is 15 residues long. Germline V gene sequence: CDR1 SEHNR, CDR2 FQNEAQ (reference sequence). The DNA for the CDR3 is TGTGCCAGCAGCCCGGTGGGGTCACGAAGCCAGCCCCAGAATTTT. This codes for CASSPVGSRSQPQNF. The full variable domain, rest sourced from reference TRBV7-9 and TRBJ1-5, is DTGVSQNPRHKITKRGQNVTFRCDPISEHNRLYWYRQTLGQGPEFLTYFQNEAQLEKSRLLSDRFSAERPKGSFSTLEIQRTEQGDSAMYLCASSPVGSRSQPQNFGDGTRLSIL.

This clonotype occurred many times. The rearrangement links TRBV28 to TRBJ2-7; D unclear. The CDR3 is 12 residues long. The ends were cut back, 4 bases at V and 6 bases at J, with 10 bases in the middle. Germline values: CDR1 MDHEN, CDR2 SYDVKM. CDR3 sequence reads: CASSSGPVEQYV. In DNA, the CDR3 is TGTGCCAGCAGTTCCGGGCCGGTCGAGCAGTACGTC.

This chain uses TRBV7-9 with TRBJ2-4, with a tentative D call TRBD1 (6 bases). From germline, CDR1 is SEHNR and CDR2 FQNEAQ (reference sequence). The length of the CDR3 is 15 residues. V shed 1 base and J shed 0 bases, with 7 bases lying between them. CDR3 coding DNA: TGTGCCAGCAGCTTAGGGGACATAGCCAAAAACATTCAGTACTTC. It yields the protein CASSLGDIAKNIQYF.

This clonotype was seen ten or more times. The CDR3 is CAIGGTAYGYTF. The CDR3 DNA is TGTGCCATCGGTGGGACAGCCTATGGCTACACCTTC. This rearrangement joins TRBV10-3 to TRBJ1-2, with 7 nucleotides matching TRBD1. V shed 8 bases and J 4 bases; nucleotides not matched to a gene: 4. Germline V gene lookup returns CDR1 ENHRY and CDR2 SYGVKD. This CDR3 spans 12 amino acids.

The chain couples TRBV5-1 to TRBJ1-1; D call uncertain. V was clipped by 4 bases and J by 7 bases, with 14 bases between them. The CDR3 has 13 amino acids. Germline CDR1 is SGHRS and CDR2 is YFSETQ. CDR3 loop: CASSPNGGIEAFF. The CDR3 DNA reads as TGCGCCAGCAGCCCGAATGGTGGGATTGAAGCTTTCTTT.